This TCR beta chain was recorded in a study of cytomegalovirus exposure and HLA in healthy donors. On the study more broadly: Earlier, some 200 million T cells were analyzed, and some 120 million unique TCR beta sequences were found among them. As released early, the data held 65 million to 90 million unique TCRs from HLA-typed donors.

A note on this clone: The target antigen is unknown.

CDR3 size: 14 residues. V was cut by 5 bases and J by 1 base, with 13 bases left in between. The germline V gene encodes CDR1 SGHRS and CDR2 YFSETQ. The study's findings and limits: Later analysis indicated greater clonal expansion among HLA-associated TCR beta chains than among equally common other chains.

Vbeta (60) and Jbeta (13) primers were used in the PCR. The protocol was immunoSEQ multiplex PCR, while the TCRdb copy is restricted to in-frame clones and leaves out a portion. The sample consists of 140,000 or so clones, approximately 81% of them appearing once. This TCR derives from a woman aged 40 to 49 in good health and CMV-seropositive. The V call is TRBV5-1, the J call TRBJ2-7; perhaps TRBD2 as D (6 bases). The specimen sequenced was PBMCs. The CDR3 sequence is CASRQQGGSYEQYF. The CDR3 region has the DNA TGCGCCAGCAGGCAGCAGGGAGGTTCCTACGAGCAGTACTTC.